The clone carrying this TCR beta chain was counted between two and nine times. This sample was taken from a study of Graves' ophthalmopathy and Graves' hyperthyroidism. Looking at the study overall: Upon initial diagnosis and before any treatment, peripheral blood was collected.

Lactation, pregnancy, uncontrolled infections and other autoimmune diseases were all grounds for excluding patients. Each diagnosis was determined on the basis of clinical symptoms, serum thyroxine, TRAb, thyroid ultrasound and orbital computed tomography. The sequenced template was RNA, covering the TCR beta CDR3 region. HTBI-primed first-round RT-PCR preceded second-round multiplex PCR. TCRdb re-called the multiplex PCR reads through MiXCR, storing one row per CDR3 protein. The table has roughly 220,000 distinct CDR3 sequences, around 42% seen once. The CDR3 has 15 residues. CDR1 and CDR2 (germline): SEHNR, FQNEAQ (reference sequence). V was trimmed by 4 bases and J by 3 bases, leaving 13 bases between them.

The V call is TRBV7-9, the J call TRBJ1-5; possibly TRBD1 for D (5 bases). The clonotype originates from an adult man with Graves' ophthalmopathy. Sequences were obtained from peripheral blood. CDR3 in DNA: TGTGCCAGCAGCTCCACTGACAGCACCAATCAGCCCCAGCATTTT. Its translation is CASSSTDSTNQPQHF.